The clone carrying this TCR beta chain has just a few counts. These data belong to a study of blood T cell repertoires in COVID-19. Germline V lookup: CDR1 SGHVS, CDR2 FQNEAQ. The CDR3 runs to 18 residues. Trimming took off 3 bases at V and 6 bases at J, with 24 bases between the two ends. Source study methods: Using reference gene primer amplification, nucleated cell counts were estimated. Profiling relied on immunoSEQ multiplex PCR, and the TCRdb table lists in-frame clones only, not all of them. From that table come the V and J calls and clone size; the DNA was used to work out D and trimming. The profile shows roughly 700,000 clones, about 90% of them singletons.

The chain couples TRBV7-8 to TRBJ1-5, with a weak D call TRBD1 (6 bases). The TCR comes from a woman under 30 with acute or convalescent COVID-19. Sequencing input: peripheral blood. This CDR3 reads CASSLVTGFRSFGQPQHF. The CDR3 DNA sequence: TGTGCCAGCAGCTTGGTTACAGGGTTTAGGTCTTTTGGTCAGCCCCAGCATTTT.